What follows is one T cell receptor (beta chain) and its context. RNA, at about 0.45 to 1 ug, was reverse transcribed with random hexamers. The TCR beta CDR3 was amplified by immunoSEQ multiplex PCR across 54 Vbeta, 13 Jbeta. Each CDR3 protein is one row after TCRdb ran MiXCR on the immunoSEQ multiplex PCR reads. The sample carries more than 130,000 distinct CDR3 sequences, approximately 93% recorded once. Trimming stripped 0 bases from V and 4 bases from J, with 13 bases between. In germline, CDR1 is SGDLS, CDR2 YYNGEE. This CDR3 comprises 15 residues. This record comes from a study of CD8 T cells in Susac syndrome. TCR beta was sequenced from blood CD8+ and CD4+ T cells. Controls matched for sex and age were healthy donors. The authors negatively isolated CD8+ and CD4+ T cells and FACS-enriched TEMRA cells.

The J gene is TRBJ2-5, the V gene TRBV9; the D gene is possibly TRBD1 (5 bases). The sample consisted of CD8+ T cells from PBMCs. The clonotype originates from a human donor in good health. CDR3: CASSVAGRVGETQYF. DNA of the CDR3: TGTGCCAGCAGCGTAGCGGGCAGGGTGGGAGAGACCCAGTACTTC.